A selection of T cell receptor beta chains follows, all from one sample in a study of ipilimumab plus nivolumab after autologous stem cell transplantation. Method: immunoSEQ multiplex PCR; TCRdb's copy keeps in-frame clones and lacks some. Among more than 13,000 clones listed, 60% to 75% were seen once. The sample consisted of PBMCs, taken in a trial of ipilimumab plus nivolumab as post-transplant consolidation. Source of these receptors: a male donor with primary mediastinal lymphoma. CDR3s include the opening cysteine and the closing phenylalanine or tryptophan. D genes are given only for firm matches. Some rows mark clone size as missing; the rest say once, few, many or name a class of expanded clone.

v_call	cdr3_length	clone_size	d_call	j_call	cdr3_aa	cdr3_nt
TRBV19	14	NA	NA	TRBJ1-3	CASSMGGAGNTIYF	TGTGCCAGTAGTATGGGGGGAGCTGGAAACACCATATATTTT
TRBV2	16	NA	NA	TRBJ2-6	CASSMSPGTGANVLTF	TGTGCCAGCAGTATGTCCCCTGGTACTGGGGCCAACGTCCTGACTTTC
TRBV11-2	18	once	TRBD2	TRBJ2-3	CASSRGLAGQTVTDTQYF	TGTGCCAGCAGCCGGGGACTAGCGGGGCAGACAGTCACAGATACGCAGTATTTT
TRBV19	15	NA	NA	TRBJ1-2	CASRDWLDLPYGYTF	TGTGCCAGTAGGGATTGGCTCGACCTCCCCTATGGCTACACCTTC
TRBV18	13	NA	NA	TRBJ2-1	CASSPNSRDEQFF	TGTGCCAGCTCCCCGAATAGCCGGGATGAGCAGTTCTTC
TRBV6-5	15	NA	TRBD1	TRBJ1-6	CASSRGDRGESPLHF	TGTGCCAGCAGCCGGGGGGACAGGGGAGAATCACCCCTCCACTTT
TRBV6-1	15	NA	NA	TRBJ1-6	CASSGPTGSGSPLHF	TGTGCCAGCAGTGGACCCACAGGGTCAGGATCACCCCTCCACTTT
TRBV19	13	medium-sized	NA	TRBJ2-7	CASSMSLTYEQYF	TGTGCCAGTAGTATGAGTCTCACCTACGAGCAGTACTTC
TRBV27	15	NA	TRBD1	TRBJ1-5	CASSGNRDRYQPQHF	TGTGCCAGCAGCGGGAACCGGGACAGATATCAGCCCCAGCATTTT
TRBV6-6	15	NA	NA	TRBJ1-5	CASRTRPAENQPQHF	TGTGCCAGCCGTACGCGACCGGCGGAGAATCAGCCCCAGCATTTT
TRBV19	18	NA	TRBD1	TRBJ2-6	CASRTRAGQGSGANVLTF	TGTGCCAGTAGAACTCGGGCGGGACAGGGGAGTGGGGCCAACGTCCTGACTTTC
TRBV2	14	NA	TRBD2	TRBJ2-5	CASRATSGVETQYF	TGTGCCAGCAGGGCCACTAGCGGGGTAGAGACCCAGTACTTC
TRBV5-6	14	NA	TRBD1	TRBJ1-2	CASSQGQANYGYTF	TGTGCCAGCAGCCAAGGACAGGCCAACTATGGCTACACCTTC
TRBV27	14	NA	NA	TRBJ2-7	CASSLSQGYYEQYF	TGTGCCAGCAGTTTGTCGCAGGGCTACTACGAGCAGTACTTC
TRBV7-2	14	NA	TRBD2	TRBJ2-7	CASSRTSDSYEQYF	TGTGCCAGCAGCCGAACTAGCGACTCCTACGAGCAGTACTTC
TRBV9	15	once	NA	TRBJ2-1	CASSVGQTGIGEQFF	TGTGCCAGCAGCGTCGGACAAACCGGCATAGGTGAGCAGTTCTTC
TRBV5-4	16	NA	NA	TRBJ2-3	CASSLDGGSSTDTQYF	TGTGCCAGCAGCTTGGATGGGGGATCTAGCACAGATACGCAGTATTTT
TRBV7-9	14	NA	TRBD2	TRBJ2-5	CASRAGRGEETQYF	TGTGCCAGCAGAGCGGGGAGGGGCGAAGAGACCCAGTACTTC
TRBV28	12	NA	NA	TRBJ1-5	CASSLTRQPQHF	TGTGCCAGCAGTTTGACCCGTCAGCCCCAGCATTTT
TRBV28	15	NA	NA	TRBJ1-5	CASSPHGGAWQPQHF	TGTGCCAGCAGTCCCCACGGGGGCGCGTGGCAGCCCCAGCATTTT
TRBV2	14	NA	NA	TRBJ1-3	CASTRDFSGNTIYF	TGTGCCAGCACCCGGGATTTCTCTGGAAACACCATATATTTT
TRBV11-3	15	few	NA	TRBJ2-7	CASSRGHLESYEQYF	TGTGCCAGCAGTCGCGGACACCTCGAATCCTACGAGCAGTACTTC
TRBV5-3	15	NA	NA	TRBJ2-4	CARSLSGKGKNIQYF	TGTGCCAGAAGCTTGTCCGGGAAGGGGAAAAACATTCAGTACTTC
TRBV27	14	NA	TRBD1	TRBJ2-3	CASIRTGNTDTQYF	TGTGCCAGCATCCGGACAGGGAACACAGATACGCAGTATTTT
TRBV7-9	16	NA	NA	TRBJ1-1	CASSLDGRARFTEAFF	TGTGCCAGCAGCTTAGATGGGAGGGCGCGCTTCACTGAAGCTTTCTTT
TRBV29-1	13	few	NA	TRBJ1-1	CSVGWGSSTEAFF	TGCAGCGTTGGGTGGGGCTCTAGCACTGAAGCTTTCTTT
TRBV7-2	13	once	NA	TRBJ1-2	CASSLASAYGYTF	TGTGCCAGCAGCTTAGCGTCGGCATATGGCTACACCTTC
TRBV30	16	few	TRBD1	TRBJ1-1	CAWSVGTGGLNTEAFF	TGTGCCTGGAGTGTAGGGACAGGGGGCCTGAACACTGAAGCTTTCTTT
TRBV11-3	17	once	NA	TRBJ2-1	CASSLGRGLSSYNEQFF	TGTGCCAGCAGCTTAGGCAGGGGACTGAGCTCCTACAATGAGCAGTTCTTC
TRBV19	9	NA	NA	TRBJ2-7	CARGYEQYF	TGTGCCAGGGGATACGAGCAGTACTTC
TRBV6-1	12	NA	NA	TRBJ2-7	CASSSAGHEQYF	TGTGCCAGCAGTTCCGCCGGCCACGAGCAGTACTTC